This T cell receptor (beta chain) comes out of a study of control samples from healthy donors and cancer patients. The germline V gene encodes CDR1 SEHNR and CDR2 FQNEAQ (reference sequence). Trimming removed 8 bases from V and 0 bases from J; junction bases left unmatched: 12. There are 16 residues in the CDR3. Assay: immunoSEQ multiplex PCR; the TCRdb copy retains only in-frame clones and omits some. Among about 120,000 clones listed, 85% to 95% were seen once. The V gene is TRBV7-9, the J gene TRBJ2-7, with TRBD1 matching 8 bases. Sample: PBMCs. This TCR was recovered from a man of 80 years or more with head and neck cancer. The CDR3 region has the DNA TGTGCCAGCGAAATGGGGACAGGCCCCATCTCCTACGAGCAGTACTTC. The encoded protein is CASEMGTGPISYEQYF.